What follows describes a single TCR beta chain. These data belong to a study of blood T cell repertoires in COVID-19. On the study more broadly: Donors in the United States, Italy and Spain gave samples during acute or convalescent COVID-19. From T cells, B-cell-depleted T cells, or PBMCs came the material, which was cDNA or gDNA.

Authors' analysis steps: Reference gene primer amplification gave nucleated cell count estimates. Only in-frame clones appear in the TCRdb table, and some are missing; sequencing was by immunoSEQ multiplex PCR. The V and J calls and clone size are taken from that table; D and trimming were inferred from the DNA. The data show some 220,000 clones, around four fifths seen once. The length of the CDR3 is 15 residues. The V gene end was trimmed by 6 bases and the J gene end by 0 bases; junction bases not matched to a gene: 5. The germline V gene encodes CDR1 MNHEY and CDR2 SMNVEV (reference sequence). The chain recombines TRBV27 with TRBJ2-7, with 10 bases matching TRBD2. The sample was peripheral blood. This TCR derives from a man over 45 with acute or convalescent COVID-19. CDR3 amino acids: CASRLAGGHSYEQYF. The CDR3 DNA sequence: TGTGCCAGCAGGTTAGCGGGAGGTCACTCCTACGAGCAGTACTTC.